A single sample is the source of the 14 T cell receptor beta chains below, sequenced in a study of blood T cell repertoires in COVID-19. TCRdb's table, derived via immunoSEQ multiplex PCR, lists solely in-frame clones and lacks some. Counted here are more than 200,000 clones, around 87% occurring once; the ten biggest clones make up roughly 10%. The material sequenced was peripheral blood. These TCRs come from a woman between 45 and 60 years old with COVID-19, enrolled during active disease.

The V call is TRBV19, the J call TRBJ2-2; tentative D call: TRBD1 (6 bases). This CDR3 contains 14 residues. Germline CDR1 reads LNHDA; CDR2 reads SQIVND (reference sequence). The V and J ends lost 8 bases and 4 bases respectively, with 14 bases between them. The CDR3 DNA reads as TGTGCCAGTTCAACAGGGTTAGGCACCGGGGAGCTGTTTTTT. Amino acid sequence: CASSTGLGTGELFF.

This chain's CDR3 is CASSPRDTVNTEAFF. The CDR3 nucleotides are TGTGCCAGCAGCCCTAGGGACACGGTGAACACTGAAGCTTTCTTT. The chain carries TRBV7-9 and TRBJ1-1; D might be TRBD1 (6 bases). V gave up 5 bases and J gave up 0 bases, with 13 bases separating them. The V gene's germline CDR1 is SEHNR and CDR2 FQNEAQ (reference sequence). CDR3 size: 15 residues.

The genes are TRBV11-3 and TRBJ2-3; D is perhaps TRBD1 (5 bases). The CDR3 covers 15 residues. Trimming stripped 0 bases from V and 0 bases from J, with 7 bases between. Germline loops: CDR1 SGHNT, CDR2 YENEEA. The CDR3 DNA follows: TGTGCCAGCAGCTTAGAAGGGGCGAGCACAGATACGCAGTATTTT. Protein: CASSLEGASTDTQYF.

The chain joins TRBV5-4 to TRBJ2-2; the match to TRBD2 covers 7 bases. The CDR3 runs to 17 residues. Germline lookup yields CDR1 SGHNT and CDR2 YYREEE (reference sequence). Trimming at V came to 1 base and at J to 6 bases, leaving 12 bases not matched to a gene. CDR3 residues: CASSLSPGTKRPGELFF. CDR3 in DNA: TGTGCCAGCAGCTTGTCGCCGGGGACTAAAAGGCCCGGGGAGCTGTTTTTT. The entire variable domain, with the rest obtained from reference TRBV5-4 and TRBJ2-2, is as follows: ETGVTQSPTHLIKTRGQQVTLRCSSQSGHNTVSWYQQALGQGPQFIFQYYREEENGRGNFPPRFSGLQFPNYSSELNVNALELDDSALYLCASSLSPGTKRPGELFFGEGSRLTVL.

This clone was detected once. The chain recombines TRBV19 with TRBJ1-2, with TRBD1 identical over 10 bases. This CDR3 has 14 amino acids. Trimming removed 3 bases from V and 3 bases from J; junction bases left unmatched: 1. The germline CDR1 and CDR2 sequences are LNHDA and SQIVND (reference sequence). CDR3 bases: TGTGCCAGTAGTATGACAGGGGGCTACTATGGCTACACCTTC. It translates to CASSMTGGYYGYTF.

The chain carries TRBV4-1 and TRBJ1-2; TRBD1 aligns across 7 bases. The CDR3 covers 14 residues. The J segment lost 6 bases and the V segment lost 4 bases, leaving 8 bases of the junction unmatched. CDR1 and CDR2 from the germline V gene are MGHRA and YSYEKL. The CDR3 region has the DNA TGCGCCAGCAGCCTCCCGACCGGGACAGATGGCTACACCTTC. Translation gives CASSLPTGTDGYTF.

A note on this clone: Other DNA sequences in the sample encode the same CDR3. The chain recombines TRBV19 with TRBJ2-7, with D perhaps matching TRBD1 (6 bases). Germline loops: CDR1 LNHDA, CDR2 SQIVND (reference sequence). Trimming cost V 4 bases and J 1 base, with 8 bases left between them. The CDR3 loop spans 13 amino acids. The CDR3 protein is CASSRQVSYEQYF. The CDR3 nucleotides read TGTGCCAGTAGTAGACAGGTGTCCTACGAGCAGTACTTC.

The chain couples TRBV19 to TRBJ2-1; 7 bases map to TRBD1. This CDR3 region has 12 residues. The V segment lost 5 bases and the J segment 10 bases; nucleotides outside the gene matches: 5. Germline assignment: CDR1 LNHDA and CDR2 SQIVND (reference sequence). CDR3 in DNA: TGTGCCAGTAGTGACAGGGTTTGGGAGCAGTTCTTC. Amino acid sequence: CASSDRVWEQFF.

This clone showed up just a few times. This chain uses TRBV4-1 with TRBJ1-4; no clear D. Germline V lookup: CDR1 MGHRA, CDR2 YSYEKL. This CDR3 contains 14 residues. V gave up 1 base and J gave up 7 bases, with 10 bases separating them. The DNA for the CDR3 is TGCGCCAGCAGCCAAGGGCAAGGGAGTGAAAAACTGTTTTTT. Translating it yields CASSQGQGSEKLFF.

J is TRBJ2-3 and V is TRBV30, with 8 bases matching TRBD1. The CDR3 loop spans 15 amino acids. Germline CDR1 is GTSNPN and CDR2 is SVGIG (reference sequence). The V and J ends lost 2 bases and 6 bases, in that order; junction bases with no gene match: 10. In DNA, the CDR3 is TGTGCCTGGAGTACACAGGGGGGCGGGGTGGATACGCAGTATTTT. Translating it yields CAWSTQGGGVDTQYF.

The chain has TRBV27 and TRBJ2-7; 7 positions agree with TRBD2. CDR3 length: 13 residues. Per the germline V gene, CDR1 is MNHEY and CDR2 is SMNVEV (reference sequence). V gave up 2 bases and J gave up 3 bases; unmatched junction bases: 1. The chain's CDR3 is CASSLTGGYEQYF. The CDR3 DNA reads as TGTGCCAGCAGTTTAACGGGGGGCTACGAGCAGTACTTC.

In regard to this clone: The sample has other DNA sequences that encode this CDR3 too. The V gene is TRBV4-3, the J gene TRBJ2-7; 10 bases match TRBD1. This CDR3 has 15 amino acids. CDR1 is LGHNA, CDR2 YSLEER, per germline. J was trimmed by 0 bases and V by 3 bases; bases with no gene match: 2. The CDR3 nucleotides read TGCGCCAGCAGCCAGGGGACAGGGGACTCCTACGAGCAGTACTTC. Its protein is CASSQGTGDSYEQYF.

The chain has TRBV9 and TRBJ1-6; 10 bases match TRBD1. The CDR3 contains 17 residues. V was clipped by 1 base and J by 7 bases; unmatched bases: 8. Germline assignment: CDR1 SGDLS and CDR2 YYNGEE. The CDR3 sequence is CASSVHVLGQGNSPLHF. Here the CDR3 DNA reads TGTGCCAGCAGCGTACATGTTTTGGGACAGGGGAATTCACCCCTCCACTTT.

V and J are TRBV11-3 and TRBJ1-1, with D tentatively TRBD1 (6 bases). V shed 5 bases and J shed 1 base, with 11 bases lying between them. From germline, CDR1 is SGHNT and CDR2 YENEEA. The CDR3 is 14 amino acids. CDR3 in DNA: TGTGCCAGCAGCGCCGACAGGACGAACACTGAAGCTTTCTTT. It is translated as CASSADRTNTEAFF.